This T cell receptor beta chain derives from a study of response to subunit inactivated influenza vaccine. This clonotype occurred a few times. TCRdb fed the RT-PCR reads into MiXCR, producing one record per CDR3 protein. The table includes around 790,000 distinct CDR3 sequences, 21% detected once. The germline gives CDR1 DFQATT, CDR2 SNEGSKA (reference sequence). The CDR3 is 15 amino acids. The V gene end was trimmed by 0 bases and the J gene end by 2 bases; junction bases not matched to a gene: 4. The specimen comprised PBMCs from blood, sampled more than 4 days after vaccination. This receptor was identified in a man between 45 and 60 years old who received an inactivated influenza vaccine. V gene TRBV20-1 combines with J gene TRBJ2-1; 7 positions agree with TRBD2. The CDR3 DNA is TGCAGTGCTAGAGACCTAGCGGTACCCTACAATGAGCAGTTCTTC. Encoded protein: CSARDLAVPYNEQFF.